The rows below give T cell receptor beta chains drawn from one sample of a study of cytomegalovirus exposure and HLA in healthy donors. Only in-frame clones appear in the TCRdb table, and some are missing; sequencing was by immunoSEQ multiplex PCR. The sample holds about 280,000 clones, more than 75% seen once. Material for sequencing was PBMCs. These receptor sequences come from a woman aged 18-35 years in good health and CMV-seronegative. Both conserved end residues are part of each CDR3. The order of the fields is D gene, clone size, V gene, CDR3 length, J gene, CDR3 DNA, CDR3 protein. A D gene is named only where the DNA matches it firmly. Clone size is given for some rows only: seen once, a few or many times, or a class if the clone is expanded.

D gene: -; clone size: -; V gene: TRBV13; CDR3 length: 14; J gene: TRBJ2-7; CDR3 DNA: TGTGCCAGCAGAGTTAGAGGGGGTATCTACGAGCAGTACTTC; CDR3 protein: CASRVRGGIYEQYF
D gene: TRBD2; clone size: -; V gene: TRBV9; CDR3 length: 18; J gene: TRBJ2-1; CDR3 DNA: TGTGCCAGCAGCGTAGCCGGCCGTCAGCGGGAGGAATACAATGAGCAGTTCTTC; CDR3 protein: CASSVAGRQREEYNEQFF
D gene: TRBD1; clone size: -; V gene: TRBV6-1; CDR3 length: 11; J gene: TRBJ2-7; CDR3 DNA: TGTGCCGGACAGGGGGCCTACGAGCAGTACTTC; CDR3 protein: CAGQGAYEQYF
D gene: -; clone size: -; V gene: TRBV2; CDR3 length: 15; J gene: TRBJ2-1; CDR3 DNA: TGTGCCAGCACCGAGACGACCAGAACCGGGACACTTCTGGTCTTC; CDR3 protein: CASTETTRTGTLLVF
D gene: TRBD1; clone size: -; V gene: TRBV5-4; CDR3 length: 15; J gene: TRBJ2-3; CDR3 DNA: TGTGCCAGCAGCAGCCCGGGACAGGGTGCAGATACGCAGTATTTT; CDR3 protein: CASSSPGQGADTQYF
D gene: -; clone size: -; V gene: TRBV5-6; CDR3 length: 16; J gene: TRBJ2-1; CDR3 DNA: TGTGCCAGCAGCTTGGGTGCTAGCCACTCCTACAATGAGCAGTTCTTC; CDR3 protein: CASSLGASHSYNEQFF
D gene: -; clone size: -; V gene: TRBV25-1; CDR3 length: 14; J gene: TRBJ1-4; CDR3 DNA: TGTGCCAGCAGTTATGGACAGTTAAATGAAAAACTGTTTTTT; CDR3 protein: CASSYGQLNEKLFF
D gene: -; clone size: -; V gene: TRBV19; CDR3 length: 13; J gene: TRBJ1-2; CDR3 DNA: TGTGCCAGTAGTGTAATGGGGGGATATGGCTACACCTTC; CDR3 protein: CASSVMGGYGYTF
D gene: TRBD2; clone size: -; V gene: TRBV9; CDR3 length: 16; J gene: TRBJ2-3; CDR3 DNA: TGTGCCAGCAGCGTAGAGGGTAGCGGGAGCACAGATACGCAGTATTTT; CDR3 protein: CASSVEGSGSTDTQYF
D gene: -; clone size: -; V gene: TRBV27; CDR3 length: 13; J gene: TRBJ1-2; CDR3 DNA: TGTGCCAGCAGTTTGTACAGAACCTATGGCTACACCTTC; CDR3 protein: CASSLYRTYGYTF
D gene: TRBD1; clone size: -; V gene: TRBV2; CDR3 length: 15; J gene: TRBJ1-6; CDR3 DNA: TGTGCCAGCAGTGAATGGGGACAGAGCGATTCACCCCTCCACTTT; CDR3 protein: CASSEWGQSDSPLHF
D gene: TRBD1; clone size: few; V gene: TRBV15; CDR3 length: 16; J gene: TRBJ1-1; CDR3 DNA: TGTGCCACCAGCAGCGTGGGACAGGGGATCTTAGGGGGGGCTTTCTTT; CDR3 protein: CATSSVGQGILGGAFF
D gene: TRBD1; clone size: -; V gene: TRBV10-2; CDR3 length: 16; J gene: TRBJ2-7; CDR3 DNA: TGCGCCAGCAGTGAGTCGATCTGGACAGGGGGCGTGGAGCAGTACTTC; CDR3 protein: CASSESIWTGGVEQYF
D gene: -; clone size: few; V gene: TRBV6-5; CDR3 length: 15; J gene: TRBJ1-2; CDR3 DNA: TGTGCCAGCAGTTACTTCAGACAGGAGAGCTATGGCTACACCTTC; CDR3 protein: CASSYFRQESYGYTF
D gene: TRBD2; clone size: -; V gene: TRBV13; CDR3 length: 19; J gene: TRBJ2-5; CDR3 DNA: TGTGCCAGCAGCTTAAGCCAGACTAGCGGGGACGGCTACCTAGAGACCCAGTACTTC; CDR3 protein: CASSLSQTSGDGYLETQYF
D gene: -; clone size: -; V gene: TRBV11-2; CDR3 length: 15; J gene: TRBJ1-6; CDR3 DNA: TGTGCCAGCAGCGACCGACAGGTCTATAATTCACCCCTCCACTTT; CDR3 protein: CASSDRQVYNSPLHF
D gene: -; clone size: -; V gene: TRBV4-1; CDR3 length: 15; J gene: TRBJ2-7; CDR3 DNA: TGCGCCAGCAGCCAAGGCGAGGGCAGAAGTTACGAGCAGTACTTC; CDR3 protein: CASSQGEGRSYEQYF
D gene: -; clone size: few; V gene: TRBV30; CDR3 length: 11; J gene: TRBJ1-1; CDR3 DNA: TGTGCCCAAACACTAGGATATGAAGCTTTCTTT; CDR3 protein: CAQTLGYEAFF
D gene: TRBD2; clone size: -; V gene: TRBV7-2; CDR3 length: 15; J gene: TRBJ2-3; CDR3 DNA: TGTGCCAGCAGCTACAGACTAGCGGGCACAGATACGCAGTATTTT; CDR3 protein: CASSYRLAGTDTQYF
D gene: -; clone size: -; V gene: TRBV28; CDR3 length: 13; J gene: TRBJ1-1; CDR3 DNA: TGTGCCAGCAGGGTGTACATGAACACTGAAGCTTTCTTT; CDR3 protein: CASRVYMNTEAFF
D gene: TRBD1; clone size: once; V gene: TRBV28; CDR3 length: 15; J gene: TRBJ2-7; CDR3 DNA: TGTGCCAGCAGGTACGACAGGGCCTATATGCGGGAGCAGTACTTC; CDR3 protein: CASRYDRAYMREQYF
D gene: TRBD2; clone size: -; V gene: TRBV7-8; CDR3 length: 19; J gene: TRBJ2-7; CDR3 DNA: TGTGCCAGCAGCTTAGTAGTCGTTGGGGCTAGCGGGAACTCCTACGAGCAGTACTTC; CDR3 protein: CASSLVVVGASGNSYEQYF
D gene: -; clone size: -; V gene: TRBV28; CDR3 length: 17; J gene: TRBJ1-5; CDR3 DNA: TGTGCCAGCAGTTTAGACAGCCGGAGCTATAGCAATCAGCCCCAGCATTTT; CDR3 protein: CASSLDSRSYSNQPQHF
D gene: -; clone size: -; V gene: TRBV29-1; CDR3 length: 13; J gene: TRBJ2-2; CDR3 DNA: TGCAGCGTCTCACACCGGAACACCGGGGAGCTGTTTTTT; CDR3 protein: CSVSHRNTGELFF
D gene: TRBD1; clone size: -; V gene: TRBV5-6; CDR3 length: 19; J gene: TRBJ2-6; CDR3 DNA: TGTGCCAGCAGCTCGGGGACAGGGGAAGCAAGGGTTGGGGCCAACGTCCTGACTTTC; CDR3 protein: CASSSGTGEARVGANVLTF
D gene: -; clone size: -; V gene: TRBV29-1; CDR3 length: 13; J gene: TRBJ2-2; CDR3 DNA: TGCAGCGTTGGAGGCAGGAACACCGGGGAGCTGTTTTTT; CDR3 protein: CSVGGRNTGELFF
D gene: -; clone size: -; V gene: TRBV9; CDR3 length: 15; J gene: TRBJ2-5; CDR3 DNA: TGTGCCAGCAGCGTTAAGGACTTGGTTGCGGAGACCCAGTACTTC; CDR3 protein: CASSVKDLVAETQYF
D gene: -; clone size: -; V gene: TRBV11-2; CDR3 length: 14; J gene: TRBJ2-7; CDR3 DNA: TGTGCCAGCAGCCGAAACAGGGTGGACTACGAGCAGTACTTC; CDR3 protein: CASSRNRVDYEQYF
D gene: TRBD1; clone size: -; V gene: TRBV14; CDR3 length: 15; J gene: TRBJ2-7; CDR3 DNA: TGTGCCAGCAGCCTCAAACGGACAGGGACCTACGAGCAGTACTTC; CDR3 protein: CASSLKRTGTYEQYF
D gene: TRBD2; clone size: -; V gene: TRBV13; CDR3 length: 16; J gene: TRBJ2-3; CDR3 DNA: TGTGCCAGCAGCTCCTTCCGGACTAGTTATAAAGATACGCAGTATTTT; CDR3 protein: CASSSFRTSYKDTQYF
D gene: -; clone size: -; V gene: TRBV7-9; CDR3 length: 12; J gene: TRBJ2-7; CDR3 DNA: TGTGCCAGCAGCCTTGCGACCTACGAGCAGTACTTC; CDR3 protein: CASSLATYEQYF
D gene: TRBD1; clone size: few; V gene: TRBV4-2; CDR3 length: 15; J gene: TRBJ2-7; CDR3 DNA: TGTGCCAGCAGCCAAGGGCAGGGGGCGACCTACGAGCAGTACTTC; CDR3 protein: CASSQGQGATYEQYF
D gene: -; clone size: once; V gene: TRBV6-1; CDR3 length: 14; J gene: TRBJ2-7; CDR3 DNA: TGTGCCAGCAGCTTAGGGGCGGGGATCTACGAGCAGTACTTC; CDR3 protein: CASSLGAGIYEQYF
D gene: -; clone size: -; V gene: TRBV9; CDR3 length: 14; J gene: TRBJ1-4; CDR3 DNA: TGTGCCAGCAGCGTCAGGGGCGGGCGAGAAAAACTGTTTTTT; CDR3 protein: CASSVRGGREKLFF
D gene: TRBD1; clone size: -; V gene: TRBV4-1; CDR3 length: 16; J gene: TRBJ1-5; CDR3 DNA: TGCGCCAGCAGCCAAGCGGAAGGGACAGGCAATCAGCCCCAGCATTTT; CDR3 protein: CASSQAEGTGNQPQHF
D gene: TRBD2; clone size: -; V gene: TRBV9; CDR3 length: 16; J gene: TRBJ2-3; CDR3 DNA: TGTGCCAGCAGCCTTAGCGGGAGCGGGGGGACAGATACGCAGTATTTT; CDR3 protein: CASSLSGSGGTDTQYF
D gene: -; clone size: -; V gene: TRBV10-3; CDR3 length: 17; J gene: TRBJ1-4; CDR3 DNA: TGTGCCATCAGTGAGTCGACGGGACAAGCAACTAATGAAAAACTGTTTTTT; CDR3 protein: CAISESTGQATNEKLFF
D gene: -; clone size: once; V gene: TRBV6-5; CDR3 length: 16; J gene: TRBJ2-1; CDR3 DNA: TGTGCCAGCAGTTACTCGAGGGGGATCGGTGACAATGAGCAGTTCTTC; CDR3 protein: CASSYSRGIGDNEQFF
D gene: TRBD1; clone size: -; V gene: TRBV18; CDR3 length: 13; J gene: TRBJ1-5; CDR3 DNA: TGTGCCAGCTCAACAGACAGGGAACAGCCCCAGCATTTT; CDR3 protein: CASSTDREQPQHF
D gene: TRBD2; clone size: few; V gene: TRBV6-4; CDR3 length: 17; J gene: TRBJ2-3; CDR3 DNA: TGTGCCAGCAGTGCCCTAGCGGGAGGAAAAGGCACAGATACGCAGTATTTT; CDR3 protein: CASSALAGGKGTDTQYF
D gene: TRBD2; clone size: -; V gene: TRBV7-2; CDR3 length: 14; J gene: TRBJ2-3; CDR3 DNA: TGTGCCAGCAGCTTGCTAGCGGGGACAGATACGCAGTATTTT; CDR3 protein: CASSLLAGTDTQYF
D gene: -; clone size: -; V gene: TRBV19; CDR3 length: 16; J gene: TRBJ2-1; CDR3 DNA: TGTGCCAGTAGTATAGTAATGGGAGCCATTTACAATGAGCAGTTCTTC; CDR3 protein: CASSIVMGAIYNEQFF